This TCR beta chain came from a study of T cells after yellow fever vaccination. The wider study: Fractions low in cell number were prepared with SMART-Seq v4 Ultra Low Input. Study-wide points: Once the booster was given, most primary-vaccination clones reappeared, at over 95% for CD4 and roughly 91% for CD8.

The TCR cDNA carried a universal primer site and UMIs from 5'RACE template switching. MiXCR, applied by TCRdb to the 5' RACE reads, yields one record per CDR3 protein. The sample lists some 400,000 distinct CDR3 sequences, 18% occurring once. Germline V gives CDR1 LGHNA, CDR2 YSLEER. The CDR3 runs to 13 residues. V was trimmed by 9 bases and J by 6 bases, leaving 14 bases between them. Concerning this clonotype: Its matching antigen is unknown.

The chain employs TRBV4-3 and TRBJ2-2, with a weak D call TRBD2 (5 bases). The sequence came from a young man who received the YFV17D yellow fever vaccine. Sample: PBMCs, taken before the yellow fever booster vaccination. As DNA, the CDR3 is TGCGCCAGGGCTCGGGGTGGGTCCGGGGAGCTGTTTTTT. This codes for CARARGGSGELFF.